Following are 23 T cell receptor beta chains from one sample sequenced in a study of shared T cell receptors in the human thymus. Profiled with immunoSEQ multiplex PCR; TCRdb holds only in-frame clones, not every one. The sample lists just under 550,000 clones; around 78% were seen once. The same sample was also studied in work on human thymus T cells.

The sample comprised thymocytes. These TCRs come from a boy in the first two years of life with a congenital heart defect.

The genes are TRBV27 and TRBJ2-7; 9 positions match TRBD1. This CDR3 contains 14 residues. CDR1 MNHEY and CDR2 SMNVEV come from the germline V gene (reference sequence). The V segment lost 5 bases and the J segment 6 bases; nucleotides outside the gene matches: 8. CDR3 DNA: TGTGCCAGCAGTCTCACCACAGGGGGCGGCGAGCAGTACTTC. Its protein is CASSLTTGGGEQYF.

There are a few counts of this clone. The chain links TRBV6-5 to TRBJ2-3, with TRBD2 matching 8 bases. The CDR3 totals 15 residues. The V and J ends lost 5 bases and 3 bases, in that order; junction bases with no gene match: 7. The V gene's germline CDR1 is MNHEY and CDR2 SVGAGI. The CDR3 DNA follows: TGTGCCAGCAGTACGGAGAAGCGGGGGACAGATACGCAGTATTTT. It encodes CASSTEKRGTDTQYF.

The chain carries TRBV28 and TRBJ1-2, with D uncertain. The CDR3 contains 13 residues. Germline CDR1 is MDHEN and CDR2 is SYDVKM. Trimming stripped 7 bases from V and 4 bases from J, with 13 bases between. The CDR3 region is CASTDPGFYGYTF. As DNA, the CDR3 is TGTGCCAGCACAGACCCCGGGTTCTATGGCTACACCTTC.

The CDR3: CAWSASGTSFETQYF. In DNA, the CDR3 is TGTGCCTGGAGTGCCAGCGGGACTAGCTTTGAGACCCAGTACTTC. The rearrangement joins TRBV30 to TRBJ2-5; 9 bases match TRBD2. This CDR3 spans 15 amino acids. CDR1 GTSNPN and CDR2 SVGIG come from the germline V gene (reference sequence). J was trimmed by 5 bases and V by 1 base; bases with no gene match: 8.

CDR3 in DNA: TGTGCCAGCAGCTGGGGGACAGGGGGCGGATACGAGCAGTACTTC. It specifies CASSWGTGGGYEQYF. The chain is built from TRBV7-9 and TRBJ2-7, with 12 bases that match TRBD1. CDR1 is SEHNR and CDR2 is FQNEAQ in the germline V gene (reference sequence). The CDR3 extends over 15 amino acids. Trimming cost V 4 bases and J 4 bases; bases outside gene matches: 5.

The chain uses TRBV14 and TRBJ2-1, with 9 bases identical to TRBD1. Germline CDR1 reads SGHDN; CDR2 reads FVKESK. The CDR3 loop spans 14 amino acids. Unmatched junction bases numbered 4, after V lost 3 bases and J lost 7 bases. This CDR3 reads CASSHGTGMNEQFF. The CDR3 DNA reads TGTGCCAGCAGCCACGGGACAGGGATGAATGAGCAGTTCTTC.

This clone has a handful of counts. The chain combines TRBV29-1 with TRBJ1-4, with 8 bases fitting TRBD1. V lost 7 bases, J lost 2 bases, and 15 bases stayed unmatched. The CDR3 has 17 amino acids. The germline V gene has CDR1 SQVTM and CDR2 ANQGSEA. CDR3 in DNA: TGCAGCGCCTCGGACAGGGAGAGGGCTGGGACTAATGAAAAACTGTTTTTT. Translated, it gives CSASDRERAGTNEKLFF.

In DNA form, the CDR3 reads TGCAGCGTTCGACTGGACTACGAGCAGTACTTC. The encoded protein is CSVRLDYEQYF. This sequence joins TRBV29-1 and TRBJ2-7; D remains unclear. The ends were cut back, 5 bases at V and 3 bases at J, with 8 bases in the middle. The CDR3 extends over 11 amino acids. Germline assignment: CDR1 SQVTM and CDR2 ANQGSEA.

This rearrangement joins TRBV27 to TRBJ2-7; 9 positions match TRBD2. The CDR3 is 15 amino acids. V was clipped by 3 bases and J by 5 bases; unmatched bases: 8. The germline CDR1 and CDR2 sequences are MNHEY and SMNVEV (reference sequence). CDR3: CASSFSREGHDEQYF. The CDR3 region has the DNA TGTGCCAGCAGTTTCTCGCGGGAGGGGCACGACGAGCAGTACTTC.

The chain couples TRBV4-1 to TRBJ1-5, with a weak D call TRBD1 (6 bases). V lost 4 bases and J 3 bases, leaving 13 bases between the germline ends. Germline V gene sequence: CDR1 MGHRA, CDR2 YSYEKL. The CDR3 covers 15 residues. The CDR3 DNA follows: TGCGCCAGCAGCCCCACCACAGGGACCAATCAGCCCCAGCATTTT. Translation: CASSPTTGTNQPQHF.

The chain uses TRBV30 and TRBJ2-1, with D uncertain. The CDR3 contains 15 residues. The V end lost 1 base, the J end lost 3 bases, and 13 bases lay between the germline ends. Germline V gene lookup returns CDR1 GTSNPN and CDR2 SVGIG (reference sequence). Written as DNA, the CDR3 is TGTGCCTGGAGTGGCACATCGCGAGGCTACAATGAGCAGTTCTTC. Translating gives CAWSGTSRGYNEQFF.

The chain employs TRBV5-1 and TRBJ2-7; maybe TRBD1 (5 bases). Trimming pared 4 bases from V and 2 bases from J, leaving 13 bases between. Germline V gives CDR1 SGHRS, CDR2 YFSETQ. The CDR3 contains 14 residues. The CDR3 sequence is CASSPGMTPYEQYF. The CDR3 nucleotides read TGCGCCAGCAGCCCAGGGATGACGCCCTACGAGCAGTACTTC.

The chain employs TRBV11-2 and TRBJ1-4, with TRBD1 as a possible D gene (6 bases). Looked up from germline, CDR1 is SGHAT and CDR2 is FQNNGV. The length of the CDR3 is 18 residues. Trimming removed 5 bases at V and 5 bases at J, with 24 bases between. The CDR3 DNA sequence: TGTGCCAGCAGCGGGGGAGGGGGTCGGCAGAGGACGAATGAAAAACTGTTTTTT. It translates to CASSGGGGRQRTNEKLFF.

The rearrangement uses TRBV12-5 and TRBJ2-1; TRBD2 matches 10 bases. Trimming took 1 base from V and 6 from J; bases not matched to a gene: 3. Germline CDR1 and CDR2: LGHNT and FRNRAP. The CDR3 totals 15 residues. The CDR3 loop reads CASGLGLAGRNEQFF. The DNA of the CDR3 is TGTGCTAGTGGTTTGGGACTAGCGGGCCGCAATGAGCAGTTCTTC.

This clone was recorded a few times. The sample holds other DNA sequences that translate to the same CDR3. The chain uses TRBV5-4 and TRBJ2-7, with D possibly being TRBD1 (5 bases). CDR3 length: 13 amino acids. Germline CDR1 is SGHNT and CDR2 is YYREEE (reference sequence). Trimming left V 0 bases short and J 3 bases short, with 7 bases between. Here the CDR3 DNA reads TGTGCCAGCAGCTTGGACAGGAGCTACGAGCAGTACTTC. This translates into CASSLDRSYEQYF. The full variable domain, completed using reference TRBV5-4 and TRBJ2-7, is ETGVTQSPTHLIKTRGQQVTLRCSSQSGHNTVSWYQQALGQGPQFIFQYYREEENGRGNFPPRFSGLQFPNYSSELNVNALELDDSALYLCASSLDRSYEQYFGPGTRLTVT.

The V call is TRBV5-6, the J call TRBJ2-2; 13 bases are a match to TRBD2. V gave up 5 bases and J gave up 2 bases; unmatched junction bases: 3. This CDR3 has 16 residues. Germline assignment: CDR1 SGHDT and CDR2 YYEEEE. The CDR3 bases are TGTGCCAGCAGGACTAGCGGGAGGAAAAACACCGGGGAGCTGTTTTTT. This sequence encodes CASRTSGRKNTGELFF. Filled out from reference TRBV5-6 and TRBJ2-2, the complete variable domain reads DAGVTQSPTHLIKTRGQQVTLRCSPKSGHDTVSWYQQALGQGPQFIFQYYEEEERQRGNFPDRFSGHQFPNYSSELNVNALLLGDSALYLCASRTSGRKNTGELFFGEGSRLTVL.

V and J are TRBV5-8 and TRBJ2-3, with D tentatively TRBD2 (5 bases). The V end was cut by 0 bases, the J end by 2 bases, with 10 bases between. The CDR3 has 15 amino acids. The germline V gene encodes CDR1 SGHTS and CDR2 YDEGEE. The CDR3 protein is CASSLGGDVTDTQYF. Written as DNA, the CDR3 is TGTGCCAGCAGCTTGGGGGGAGACGTCACAGATACGCAGTATTTT.

The chain joins TRBV6-1 to TRBJ2-7, with a weak D call TRBD2 (6 bases). Trimming stripped 8 bases from V and 5 bases from J, with 10 bases between. Germline-derived CDR1 and CDR2 are MNHNS and SASEGT. CDR3 size: 11 residues. CDR3 in amino acids: CASGRRDEQYF. CDR3 DNA sequence: TGTGCCAGCGGGAGGAGGGACGAGCAGTACTTC.

The chain uses TRBV6-6 and TRBJ1-2; 7 bases line up with TRBD1. CDR1 is MNHNY and CDR2 is SVGAGI in the germline V gene (reference sequence). V gave up 2 bases and J gave up 2 bases; unmatched junction bases: 8. This CDR3 contains 16 residues. CDR3 loop: CASSYPRQGKNYGYTF. CDR3 DNA sequence: TGTGCCAGCAGTTACCCGAGACAGGGAAAGAACTATGGCTACACCTTC.

V gene TRBV11-2 combines with J gene TRBJ2-7; 13 bases fit TRBD2. Trimming took 2 bases from V and 0 from J; bases not matched to a gene: 10. CDR1 and CDR2 (germline): SGHAT, FQNNGV. The CDR3 is 19 amino acids. The CDR3 region is CASSLLRTSGSPSSYEQYF. CDR3 DNA sequence: TGTGCCAGCAGCTTACTCCGGACTAGCGGGAGCCCCAGCTCCTACGAGCAGTACTTC.

This clone has just one count. The chain links TRBV25-1 to TRBJ2-7; the match to TRBD1 covers 7 bases. The CDR3 loop spans 13 amino acids. V lost 3 bases to trimming and J lost 3 bases; unmatched junction nucleotides: 2. Germline-derived CDR1 and CDR2 are MGHDK and SYGVNS. The CDR3 protein is CASSERGHYEQYF. In nucleotides, the CDR3 is TGTGCCAGCAGTGAGAGGGGGCACTACGAGCAGTACTTC.

The rearrangement joins TRBV15 to TRBJ2-1; 12 bases line up with TRBD2. Germline trimming cut 4 bases from V and 7 bases from J; bases unmatched to any gene: 14. CDR3 length equals 18 residues. Germline assignment: CDR1 LNHNV and CDR2 YYDKDF (reference sequence). CDR3 sequence: CATSNKPPRTSGVNEQFF. In DNA form, the CDR3 reads TGTGCCACCAGCAATAAACCGCCGCGGACTAGCGGGGTTAATGAGCAGTTCTTC.

This clone came up once. V and J are TRBV7-2 and TRBJ1-2; tentatively, D is TRBD1 (6 bases). Germline CDR1 reads SGHTA; CDR2 reads FQGNSA. The germline V and J ends were trimmed by 1 base and 1 base, with 16 bases remaining between them. The CDR3 loop spans 17 amino acids. CDR3 region: CASSLVGQGRGNYGYTF. CDR3 in DNA: TGTGCCAGCAGCTTAGTCGGGCAGGGGAGGGGTAACTATGGCTACACCTTC.